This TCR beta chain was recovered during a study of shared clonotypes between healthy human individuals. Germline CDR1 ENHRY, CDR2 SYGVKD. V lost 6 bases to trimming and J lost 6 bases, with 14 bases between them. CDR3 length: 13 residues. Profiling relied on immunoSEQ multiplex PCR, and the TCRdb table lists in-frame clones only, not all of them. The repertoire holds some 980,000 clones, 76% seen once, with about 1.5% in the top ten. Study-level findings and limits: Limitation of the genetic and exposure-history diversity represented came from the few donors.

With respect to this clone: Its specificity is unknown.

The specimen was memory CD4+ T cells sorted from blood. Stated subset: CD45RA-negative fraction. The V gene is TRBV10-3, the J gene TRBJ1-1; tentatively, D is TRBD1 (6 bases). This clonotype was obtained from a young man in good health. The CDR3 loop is CAISRDNSAEAFF. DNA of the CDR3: TGTGCCATCAGCCGGGACAACAGCGCTGAAGCTTTCTTT.